This TCR beta chain was obtained from a study of blood T cell repertoires in COVID-19. Study details: Collection of acute and convalescent COVID-19 samples took place in the United States, Italy and Spain. Sources were T cells, B-cell-depleted T cells, or PBMCs; the material itself was cDNA or gDNA.

The method was immunoSEQ multiplex PCR; TCRdb's version includes in-frame clones alone and lacks a portion of them. The sample contains roughly 150,000 clones, over 80% of which appear only once. The TCR was taken from a woman at least 80 years old with COVID-19, enrolled during active disease. Sequenced: peripheral blood.

This CDR3 reads CASSRSILGADTQYF. Here the CDR3 DNA reads TGTGCCAGCAGCAGAAGTATCCTAGGAGCAGATACGCAGTATTTT. The chain couples TRBV13 to TRBJ2-3; D call uncertain. This CDR3 spans 15 amino acids. V lost 5 bases and J lost 4, with 16 bases in between. Per the germline V gene, CDR1 is PRHDT and CDR2 is FYEKMQ (reference sequence). Together with reference TRBV13 and TRBJ2-3, the CDR3 gives the full variable domain: AAGVIQSPRHLIKEKRETATLKCYPIPRHDTVYWYQQGPGQDPQFLISFYEKMQSDKGSIPDRFSAQQFSDYHSELNMSSLELGDSALYFCASSRSILGADTQYFGPGTRLTVL.